This T cell receptor (beta chain) appears in the sequencing data of a study of control samples from healthy donors and cancer patients. Using immunoSEQ multiplex PCR, the repertoire was profiled, and TCRdb retains in-frame clones only, with some absent. The sample comprises over 80,000 clones, approximately 78% of which are singletons, and roughly 2% rests with the top ten. About this clone: Germline and junction disagree at one end, which may indicate a read error.

This CDR3 comprises 11 residues. Germline values: CDR1 DFQATT, CDR2 SNEGSKA (reference sequence). This receptor was obtained from a man between 60 and 75 years old in good health. The V and J genes are TRBV20-1 and TRBJ2-1; the D gene is possibly TRBD2 (6 bases). The sequenced sample consisted of blood. The CDR3 sequence: CSARGVLAQVF. The CDR3 nucleotides read TGCAGTGCTAGAGGAGTACTAGCTCAGGTCTTC.